These 5 T cell receptor beta chains share one sample of origin, sequenced in a study of CD8 T cells in ankylosing spondylitis. MiXCR, applied by TCRdb to the 5' RACE reads, yields one record per CDR3 protein. The profile shows 220,000 or so distinct CDR3 sequences, about 11% of them singletons. The source material was blood, either unsorted or a sorted T cell fraction (not recorded which). Receptor source: a male donor with ankylosing spondylitis or in good health (not recorded which).

The V call is TRBV20-1, the J call TRBJ1-2, with D hard to call. This CDR3 is 11 amino acids long. Germline V gene data show CDR1 as DFQATT and CDR2 as SNEGSKA (reference sequence). Trimming took off 0 bases at V and 1 base at J, with 0 bases between the two ends. The CDR3 bases are TGCAGTGCTAGAGATAACTATGGCTACACCTTC. The encoded protein is CSARDNYGYTF.

This clonotype was seen a handful of times. The chain carries TRBV18 and TRBJ1-2; the D gene is possibly TRBD1 (6 bases). V lost 2 bases and J 7 bases, leaving 11 bases between the germline ends. Germline assignment: CDR1 KGHSH and CDR2 LQKENI. The CDR3 is 13 amino acids. In nucleotides, the CDR3 is TGTGCCAGCTCACCAGGCGGGGGCGGTGGCTACACCTTC. Translating gives CASSPGGGGGYTF.

The gene calls are TRBV3-1 and TRBJ2-5, with 11 bases matching TRBD2. V lost 4 bases to trimming and J lost 5 bases; unmatched junction nucleotides: 12. Germline loops: CDR1 LGHDT, CDR2 YNNKEL (reference sequence). The CDR3 consists of 17 residues. The CDR3 here is CASSRQPSGGTRETQYF. DNA of the CDR3: TGTGCCAGCAGCCGACAACCTAGCGGGGGGACTCGGGAGACCCAGTACTTC.

This clonotype turned up a few times. The chain is built from TRBV19 and TRBJ2-6; perhaps TRBD2 as D (7 bases). Per germline, CDR1 LNHDA and CDR2 SQIVND (reference sequence). The CDR3 has 18 residues. V lost 7 bases and J 0 bases, leaving 19 bases between the germline ends. The CDR3 sequence is CASKPAGAGISGANVLTF. The CDR3 region has the DNA TGTGCCAGTAAACCCGCGGGGGCAGGCATCTCTGGGGCCAACGTCCTGACTTTC.

There are many counts of this clonotype. CDR3 sequence: CASSPGQETQYF. CDR3 bases: TGTGCCAGCAGTCCCGGACAAGAGACCCAGTACTTC. The J gene is TRBJ2-5, the V gene TRBV12-3 or TRBV12-4, with D unresolved. The CDR3 spans 12 residues. The germline V and J ends were trimmed by 5 bases and 2 bases, with 6 bases remaining between them.